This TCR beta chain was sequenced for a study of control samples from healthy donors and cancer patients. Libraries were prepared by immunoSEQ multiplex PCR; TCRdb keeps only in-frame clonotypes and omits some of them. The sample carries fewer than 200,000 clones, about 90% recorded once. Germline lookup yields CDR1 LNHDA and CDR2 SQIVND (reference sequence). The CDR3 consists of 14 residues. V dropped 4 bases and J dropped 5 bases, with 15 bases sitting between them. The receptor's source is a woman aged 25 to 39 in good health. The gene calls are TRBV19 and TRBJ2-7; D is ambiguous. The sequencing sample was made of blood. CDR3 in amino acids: CASSTLQSIHEQYF. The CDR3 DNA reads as TGTGCCAGTAGTACCCTCCAGTCCATCCACGAGCAGTACTTC.